This T cell receptor beta chain is drawn from a study of human T cells and chemical hapten exposure. Study information: Patients were given diphenylcyclopropenone on the scalp weekly across the roughly 25-week study.

Germline V gene sequence: CDR1 SGDLS, CDR2 YYNGEE. This CDR3 comprises 14 residues. The V end was cut by 3 bases, the J end by 0 bases, with 9 bases between. Individual cDNA molecules had unique molecular identifiers attached to them by the library. Each CDR3 protein gets one entry after TCRdb re-called the RACE reads with MiXCR. The data show approximately 370,000 distinct CDR3 sequences, approximately 5% seen once. As for time point: pre-sensitization, week 0. Treatment given: therapeutic diphenylcyclopropenone sensitization with weekly scalp DPC. In every case, blood was obtained before the patch test was applied. Patients had alopecia, were aged 18 to 70, and were not pregnant.

V and J are TRBV9 and TRBJ1-2, with a weak D call TRBD1 (6 bases). The sample in question was whole blood, obtained in connection with sensitization to the hapten diphenylcyclopropenone (DPC). This TCR was recovered from a woman under 30 with alopecia areata. Some clones in this sample may be carry-over from other donors' samples. The CDR3 protein is CASSADRANYGYTF. The CDR3 DNA reads as TGTGCCAGCAGCGCGGACAGAGCTAACTATGGCTACACCTTC.